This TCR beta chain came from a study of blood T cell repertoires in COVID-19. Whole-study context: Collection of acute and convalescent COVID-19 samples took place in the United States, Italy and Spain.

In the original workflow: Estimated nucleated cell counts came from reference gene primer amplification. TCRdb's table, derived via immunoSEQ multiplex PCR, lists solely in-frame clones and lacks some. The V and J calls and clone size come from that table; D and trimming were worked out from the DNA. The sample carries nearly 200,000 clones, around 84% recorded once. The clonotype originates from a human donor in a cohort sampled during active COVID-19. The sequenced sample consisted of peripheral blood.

CDR3 coding DNA: TGTGCCAGCAGCTTAGTTGGGACTACCAACACCGGGGAGCTGTTTTTT. The encoded protein is CASSLVGTTNTGELFF. The V and J genes are TRBV11-3 and TRBJ2-2; 7 bases match TRBD2. This CDR3 region has 16 residues. Germline V CDR1 and CDR2: SGHNT, YENEEA. J gave up 2 bases and V 1 base, and 4 bases lay outside the gene matches.